This TCR beta chain was captured by sequencing in a study of blood T cell repertoires in COVID-19. Study context: Collection of acute and convalescent COVID-19 samples took place in the United States, Italy and Spain. Sources were T cells, B-cell-depleted T cells, or PBMCs; the material itself was cDNA or gDNA.

Original processing methods: For nucleated cells, counts were estimated from reference gene primer amplification. Assay used: immunoSEQ multiplex PCR; TCRdb lists only in-frame clones, some missing. V, J and clone size reflect that table, while D and trimming were determined from the DNA. The table has 360,000 or so clones, 90% seen once. This CDR3 spans 16 amino acids. V was pared by 0 bases and J by 2 bases, with 13 bases between. Germline values: CDR1 MNHEY, CDR2 SMNVEV (reference sequence). This clone has a handful of counts. The rearrangement joins TRBV27 to TRBJ1-1; maybe TRBD1 (5 bases). The sequencing input was peripheral blood. The clonotype comes from a man between 18 and 35 years old with active or convalescent COVID-19. The CDR3 sequence is CASSLSRGIRNTEAFF. The CDR3 DNA follows: TGTGCCAGCAGTTTATCGCGGGGGATCCGTAACACTGAAGCTTTCTTT.